The clone carrying this T cell receptor beta chain was counted between two and nine times. Its antigen is as yet unknown. These data are taken from a study of CD8+CD57+ T cells in acquired aplastic anemia. General study findings and limits: No significant patient-versus-control difference appeared in CD8+ Simpson's diversity. Between patients and controls, around 31 CD8+ CDR3 sequences were found in common.

Genomic DNA, serving as template, underwent TCR beta VDJ and CDR3 profiling. TCRdb reprocessed the reads via MiXCR and lists one record per CDR3 protein. This sample has approximately 200,000 distinct CDR3 sequences; approximately 52% occur once, and the top ten carry approximately 15%. The CDR3 is 14 residues long. The germline V and J ends were trimmed by 2 bases and 2 bases, with 10 bases remaining between them. Germline V gives CDR1 SGHTA, CDR2 FQGNSA. This chain links TRBV7-2 with TRBJ2-7; D is unclear. This clonotype originated in a human donor in good health, serving as a control. Material for sequencing was sorted CD4+, CD8+, or CD8+CD57+ T cells (not recorded which) from PBMCs. CDR3 DNA: TGTGCCAGCAGCTTAAGGCGGACCCCCTACGAGCAGTACTTC. Protein sequence: CASSLRRTPYEQYF.